These T cell receptor beta chains were read from a single sample in a study of long-term antiretroviral therapy in people with HIV. Assay used: immunoSEQ multiplex PCR; TCRdb lists only in-frame clones, some missing. The repertoire holds fewer than 30,000 clones, with about 86% as singletons. Sequencing used unsorted PBMCs, obtained 0.8 years after starting antiretroviral therapy. The source of these receptors is a woman in her thirties with HIV. The conserved cysteine and the conserved F or W are not part of the CDR3 here.

v_gene	j_gene	CDR3aa
TRBV19	TRBJ1-1	ASSITRDFIGYTEAF
TRBV28	TRBJ2-5	ASSSTRQETQY
TRBV29-1	TRBJ2-1	SFSGARHEQF
TRBV5-4	TRBJ2-3	ASSLPSGARTDTQY
TRBV14	TRBJ1-1	ASSQSPGGTEAF
TRBV11-2	TRBJ2-2	ASSSVTGGLGGELF
TRBV18	TRBJ1-2	ASSPKDTNYGYT
TRBV30	TRBJ1-3	AWKLLMEGHSGNTIY
TRBV9	TRBJ1-2	ASKTVEGGGYT
TRBV5-1	TRBJ1-5	ASRTGVNQPQH
TRBV6-5	TRBJ2-7	ASSYSMLGPYEQY
TRBV9	TRBJ2-1	ASSDLRTGANEQF
TRBV19	TRBJ2-3	ASSITGDLGTQY
TRBV4-1	TRBJ1-2	ASSRVTGIANYGYT
TRBV5-6	TRBJ1-1	ASSLASYTEAF
TRBV5-8	TRBJ2-1	ASSLGGYNEQF
TRBV10-3	TRBJ1-5	AISRDNQPQH
TRBV18	TRBJ1-4	ASSPPGVSNEKLF
TRBV18	TRBJ1-2	ASSPRGGDGYT
TRBV10-3	TRBJ2-1	AISDSEAGVQNEQF
TRBV18	TRBJ1-1	ASSPPGQQNTEAF
TRBV15	TRBJ2-5	ATSRDLETQY
TRBV29-1	TRBJ1-2	SVDTGMGDYGYT
TRBV19	TRBJ2-1	ASSIGIAIYNEQF
TRBV6-5	TRBJ1-2	ASSILGQGGGGYT
TRBV19	TRBJ1-2	ASSSRDRSMIYT
TRBV5-1	TRBJ1-1	ASSLATVNTEAF
TRBV5-1	TRBJ1-1	ASSLSAKNTEAF
TRBV18	TRBJ2-3	ASSPPSTDTQY
TRBV6-1	TRBJ1-1	ASSLSGGNTEAF
TRBV5-1	TRBJ2-2	ASRLGGDHRELF
TRBV25-1	TRBJ1-1	ASSERGKGSTEAF
TRBV9	TRBJ2-1	ASSVGGGYTDEQF
TRBV5-1	TRBJ2-5	ASSHGQGGGETQY
TRBV7-3	TRBJ2-2	ASSPFDGRNTGELF
TRBV11-3	TRBJ2-2	ASSFGSPGTGELF
TRBV6-6	TRBJ1-1	ASTGQQEAF
TRBV11-2	TRBJ1-6	ASSPRGIDNSPLH
TRBV7-9	TRBJ1-2	ASRNGSPNYGYT
TRBV6-6	TRBJ2-1	ASSPFEEQF
TRBV10-3	TRBJ1-2	AISDRGEGYT
TRBV9	TRBJ2-2	ASTPLSLGELF
TRBV10-3	TRBJ1-1	AITLGQKNTEAF
TRBV7-9	TRBJ2-5	ASSPPQEKPGTGPETQY
TRBV30	TRBJ2-3	AWSTGTDTQY
TRBV6-5	TRBJ1-1	ASSYMAGPTEAF
TRBV5-6	TRBJ1-4	ASSSWTGINEKLF